The 18 T cell receptor beta chains in this list originate from one sample, sequenced in a study of PD-1 blockade in mismatch repair-deficient tumors. Sequencing was performed with immunoSEQ multiplex PCR; in TCRdb, only in-frame clones are kept and a portion is missing. The data contain 50,000 or so clones, over 75% of them singletons. The sequencing used PBMCs, collected before pembrolizumab treatment. All receptors derive from an adult with mismatch repair-deficient cancer.

J is TRBJ1-1 and V is TRBV29-1, with D hard to call. Germline assignment: CDR1 SQVTM and CDR2 ANQGSEA. The CDR3 sequence is 14 residues long. V shed 4 bases and J shed 2 bases, with 14 bases lying between them. CDR3 nucleotides: TGCAGCGTTGTAAGTCGCGTTCTAAACACTGAAGCTTTCTTT. This gives the protein CSVVSRVLNTEAFF.

The table lists this clone with a few counts. The CDR3 DNA follows: TGTGCCATCTCAAAAGGGTCCTATGGCTACACCTTC. Translated: CAISKGSYGYTF. The chain has TRBV10-3 and TRBJ1-2; unclear D gene. The CDR3 totals 12 residues. Trimming left V 8 bases short and J 4 bases short, with 11 bases between. In germline, CDR1 is ENHRY, CDR2 SYGVKD.

The V call is TRBV2, the J call TRBJ2-4; D ambiguous. Germline CDR1 reads SNHLY; CDR2 reads FYNNEI. This CDR3 has 11 amino acids. Trimming cost V 5 bases and J 5 bases, with 4 bases left between them. The CDR3 DNA reads as TGTGCCAGCAGTAAGGAAAACATTCAGTACTTC. Protein sequence: CASSKENIQYF.

The chain couples TRBV5-4 to TRBJ2-3, with D maybe TRBD2 (5 bases). This CDR3 contains 15 residues. The germline V and J ends were trimmed by 1 base and 2 bases, with 11 bases remaining between them. Germline-derived CDR1 and CDR2 are SGHNT and YYREEE (reference sequence). The CDR3 nucleotides read TGTGCCAGCAGCTTGAGGCTTCGGGACACAGATACGCAGTATTTT. Encoded protein: CASSLRLRDTDTQYF. Based on the CDR3 plus reference TRBV5-4 and TRBJ2-3, the full variable domain is ETGVTQSPTHLIKTRGQQVTLRCSSQSGHNTVSWYQQALGQGPQFIFQYYREEENGRGNFPPRFSGLQFPNYSSELNVNALELDDSALYLCASSLRLRDTDTQYFGPGTRLTVL.

J is TRBJ2-7 and V is TRBV11-3; D not certain. V lost 0 bases and J 0 bases, leaving 3 bases between the germline ends. The V gene's germline CDR1 is SGHNT and CDR2 YENEEA. This CDR3 has 13 residues. CDR3 amino acids: CASSLELSYEQYF. CDR3 bases: TGTGCCAGCAGCTTAGAACTCTCCTACGAGCAGTACTTC.

This clone was counted a single time. V is TRBV7-3 and J is TRBJ2-3, with D unclear. This CDR3 is built from 14 residues. Germline-derived CDR1 and CDR2 are SGHTA and FQGTGA. Trimming removed 5 bases from V and 0 bases from J, with 9 bases in between. DNA of the CDR3: TGTGCCAGCAGCCCCAGTCACAGCACAGATACGCAGTATTTT. Translating gives CASSPSHSTDTQYF. Based on the CDR3 plus reference TRBV7-3 and TRBJ2-3, the full variable domain is GAGVSQTPSNKVTEKGKYVELRCDPISGHTALYWYRQSLGQGPEFLIYFQGTGAADDSGLPNDRFFAVRPEGSVSTLKIQRTERGDSAVYLCASSPSHSTDTQYFGPGTRLTVL.

The J gene is TRBJ2-1, the V gene TRBV11-3; D gene uncertain. Germline V gene sequence: CDR1 SGHNT, CDR2 YENEEA. CDR3 size: 13 residues. The V end was cut by 5 bases, the J end by 1 base, with 6 bases between. The CDR3 DNA is TGTGCCAGCAGCCCAGGATCCTACAATGAGCAGTTCTTC. It yields the protein CASSPGSYNEQFF.

The chain carries TRBV9 and TRBJ2-3; tentatively, D is TRBD1 (6 bases). Germline V gene data show CDR1 as SGDLS and CDR2 as YYNGEE. The CDR3 length is 14 residues. The V end was cut by 3 bases, the J end by 4 bases, with 12 bases between. As DNA, the CDR3 is TGTGCCAGCAGCGCGTCAGGGGATCCAGATACGCAGTATTTT. Its protein is CASSASGDPDTQYF. The full variable domain, its missing parts supplied by reference TRBV9 and TRBJ2-3, is DSGVTQTPKHLITATGQRVTLRCSPRSGDLSVYWYQQSLDQGLQFLIQYYNGEERAKGNILERFSAQQFPDLHSELNLSSLELGDSALYFCASSASGDPDTQYFGPGTRLTVL.

The chain combines TRBV18 with TRBJ2-5; D possibly corresponds to TRBD2 (5 bases). The germline V gene has CDR1 KGHSH and CDR2 LQKENI. Deletions cut 4 bases from V and 2 bases from J, with 8 bases between. The CDR3 consists of 13 residues. CDR3 residues: CASSLRDQETQYF. The CDR3 region has the DNA TGTGCCAGCTCACTCCGGGATCAAGAGACCCAGTACTTC.

Note on this clone: The sample has other DNA sequences that encode this CDR3 too. This chain connects TRBV9 to TRBJ2-3, with no clear D. This CDR3 comprises 13 residues. The germline gives CDR1 SGDLS, CDR2 YYNGEE. V lost 0 bases and J 1 base, leaving 3 bases between the germline ends. CDR3 sequence: CASSVGGTDTQYF. DNA of the CDR3: TGTGCCAGCAGCGTAGGTGGCACAGATACGCAGTATTTT. Filled out from reference TRBV9 and TRBJ2-3, the complete variable domain reads DSGVTQTPKHLITATGQRVTLRCSPRSGDLSVYWYQQSLDQGLQFLIQYYNGEERAKGNILERFSAQQFPDLHSELNLSSLELGDSALYFCASSVGGTDTQYFGPGTRLTVL.

V usage is TRBV11-1 and J usage is TRBJ2-5, with 7 bases fitting TRBD2. Germline V gives CDR1 SGHAT, CDR2 FQDESV (reference sequence). The ends lost 2 bases at V and 2 bases at J; junction bases unmatched: 5. There are 15 residues in the CDR3. The CDR3 loop reads CASSLNSGSQETQYF. CDR3 nucleotides: TGTGCCAGCAGCTTAAATAGCGGGTCACAAGAGACCCAGTACTTC.

By share, this clone counts as medium-sized. V gene TRBV10-3 combines with J gene TRBJ2-1; weak D call: TRBD2 (6 bases). The CDR3 is 14 amino acids. The germline V gene encodes CDR1 ENHRY and CDR2 SYGVKD. The ends were cut back, 10 bases at V and 7 bases at J, with 20 bases in the middle. The CDR3 reads CASGAASATNEQFF. CDR3 nucleotides: TGTGCCAGCGGGGCGGCTAGCGCGACGAATGAGCAGTTCTTC.

This clone was recorded a few times. The chain has TRBV19 and TRBJ2-1; 7 bases are shared with TRBD2. The CDR3 loop spans 15 amino acids. Germline CDR1 and CDR2: LNHDA and SQIVND (reference sequence). V lost 3 bases, J lost 4 bases, and 6 bases stayed unmatched. In nucleotides, the CDR3 is TGTGCCAGTAGTATTGTGGGAGGGAAGTACAATGAGCAGTTCTTC. Its protein product is CASSIVGGKYNEQFF.

The chain carries TRBV11-2 and TRBJ1-4; D uncertain. The CDR3 length is 13 residues. Germline V gene sequence: CDR1 SGHAT, CDR2 FQNNGV. The V end lost 6 bases, the J end lost 8 bases, and 13 bases lay between the germline ends. CDR3 sequence: CASSYIEREKLFF. The CDR3 bases are TGTGCCAGCAGTTATATCGAACGCGAAAAACTGTTTTTT.

This chain links TRBV15 with TRBJ1-1, with a tentative D call TRBD1 (5 bases). CDR1 LNHNV and CDR2 YYDKDF come from the germline V gene (reference sequence). This CDR3 region has 15 residues. V was shortened by 0 bases and J by 1 base, with 9 bases between the two germline ends. CDR3 nucleotide sequence: TGTGCCACCAGCAGAGACAAAGGGGCGAACACTGAAGCTTTCTTT. Residues: CATSRDKGANTEAFF. The variable domain in full, completed from reference TRBV15 and TRBJ1-1, reads DAMVIQNPRYQVTQFGKPVTLSCSQTLNHNVMYWYQQKSSQAPKLLFHYYDKDFNNEADTPDNFQSRRPNTSFCFLDIRSPGLGDTAMYLCATSRDKGANTEAFFGQGTRLTVV.

This chain uses TRBV5-1 with TRBJ1-2; no firm D call. Trimming removed 7 bases at V and 4 bases at J, with 20 bases between. This CDR3 is 15 amino acids long. The germline CDR1 and CDR2 sequences are SGHRS and YFSETQ. DNA of the CDR3: TGCGCCAGCCGGGAGGCGGCGACGGCTGGCTATGGCTACACCTTC. Residues: CASREAATAGYGYTF. Complete variable domain (other parts from reference TRBV5-1 and TRBJ1-2): KAGVTQTPRYLIKTRGQQVTLSCSPISGHRSVSWYQQTPGQGLQFLFEYFSETQRNKGNFPGRFSGRQFSNSRSEMNVSTLELGDSALYLCASREAATAGYGYTFGSGTRLTVV.

This CDR3 is CASRGQTDTQYF. DNA of the CDR3: TGCGCCAGCAGGGGCCAAACAGATACGCAGTATTTT. The gene calls are TRBV5-1 and TRBJ2-3; no definite D call. Germline CDR1 reads SGHRS; CDR2 reads YFSETQ. CDR3 length: 12 residues. Trimming cost V 5 bases and J 3 bases, with 7 bases left between them.

This sequence joins TRBV11-2 and TRBJ2-6; the D gene is possibly TRBD1 (6 bases). In germline, CDR1 is SGHAT, CDR2 FQNNGV. This CDR3 comprises 15 residues. Trimming cost V 0 bases and J 8 bases, with 11 bases left between them. DNA of the CDR3: TGTGCCAGCAGCTTAGAATCGCAGGGGCCCAACGTCCTGACTTTC. Translation: CASSLESQGPNVLTF.